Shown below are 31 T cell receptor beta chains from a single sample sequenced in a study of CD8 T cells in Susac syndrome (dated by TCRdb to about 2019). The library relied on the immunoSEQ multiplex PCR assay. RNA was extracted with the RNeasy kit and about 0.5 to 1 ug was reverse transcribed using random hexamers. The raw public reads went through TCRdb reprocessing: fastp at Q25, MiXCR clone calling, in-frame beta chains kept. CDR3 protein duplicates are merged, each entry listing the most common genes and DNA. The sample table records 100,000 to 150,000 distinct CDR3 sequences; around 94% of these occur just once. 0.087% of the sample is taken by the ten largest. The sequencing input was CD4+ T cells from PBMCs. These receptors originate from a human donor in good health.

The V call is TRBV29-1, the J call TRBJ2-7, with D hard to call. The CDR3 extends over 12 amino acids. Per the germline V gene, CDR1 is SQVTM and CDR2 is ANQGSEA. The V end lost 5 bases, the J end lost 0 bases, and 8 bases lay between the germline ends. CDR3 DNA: TGCAGCGTTTATACCTTCTCCTACGAGCAGTACTTC. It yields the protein CSVYTFSYEQYF.

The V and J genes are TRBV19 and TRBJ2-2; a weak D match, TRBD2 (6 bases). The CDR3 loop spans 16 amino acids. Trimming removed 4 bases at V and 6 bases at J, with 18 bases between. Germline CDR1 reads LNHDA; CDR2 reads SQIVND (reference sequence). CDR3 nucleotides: TGTGCCAGTAGTACCAGACGATACACTAGCTCCGGGGAGCTGTTTTTT. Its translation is CASSTRRYTSSGELFF.

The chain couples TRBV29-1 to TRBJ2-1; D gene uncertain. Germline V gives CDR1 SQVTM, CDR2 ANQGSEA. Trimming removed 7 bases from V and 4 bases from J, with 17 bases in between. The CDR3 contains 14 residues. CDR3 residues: CSALPRAAYNEQFF. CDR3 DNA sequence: TGCAGCGCCCTCCCCCGCGCAGCTTACAATGAGCAGTTCTTC.

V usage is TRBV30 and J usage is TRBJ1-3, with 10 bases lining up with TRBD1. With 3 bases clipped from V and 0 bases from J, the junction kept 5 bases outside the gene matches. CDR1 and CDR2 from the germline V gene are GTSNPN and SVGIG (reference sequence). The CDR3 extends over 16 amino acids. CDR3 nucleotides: TGTGCCTGGAGACCCCGGGACAGGGGCTCTGGAAACACCATATATTTT. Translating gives CAWRPRDRGSGNTIYF.

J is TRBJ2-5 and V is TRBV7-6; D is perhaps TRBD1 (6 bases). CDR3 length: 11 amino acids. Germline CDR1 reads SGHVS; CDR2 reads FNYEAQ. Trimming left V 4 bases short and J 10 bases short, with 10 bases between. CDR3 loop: CASSSGVVQYF. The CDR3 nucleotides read TGTGCCAGCAGCTCAGGGGTGGTCCAGTACTTC.

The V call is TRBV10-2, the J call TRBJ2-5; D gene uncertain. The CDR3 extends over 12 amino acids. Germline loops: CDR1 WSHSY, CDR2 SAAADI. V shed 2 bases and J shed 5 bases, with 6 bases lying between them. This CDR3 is CASSEDSETQYF. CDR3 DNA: TGCGCCAGCAGTGAGGATAGCGAGACCCAGTACTTC.

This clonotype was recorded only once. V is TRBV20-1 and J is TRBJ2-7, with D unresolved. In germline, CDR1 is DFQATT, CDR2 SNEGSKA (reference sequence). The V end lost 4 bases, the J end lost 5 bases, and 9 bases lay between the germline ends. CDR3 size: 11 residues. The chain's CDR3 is CSATKSHEQYF. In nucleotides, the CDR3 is TGCAGTGCTACAAAATCCCACGAGCAGTACTTC.

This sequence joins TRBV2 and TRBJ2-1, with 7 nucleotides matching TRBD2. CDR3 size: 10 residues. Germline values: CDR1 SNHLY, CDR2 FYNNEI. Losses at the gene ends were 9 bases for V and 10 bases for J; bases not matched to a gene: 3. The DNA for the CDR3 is TGTGCCAGTCGGACTAGGGAGCAGTTCTTC. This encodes CASRTREQFF.

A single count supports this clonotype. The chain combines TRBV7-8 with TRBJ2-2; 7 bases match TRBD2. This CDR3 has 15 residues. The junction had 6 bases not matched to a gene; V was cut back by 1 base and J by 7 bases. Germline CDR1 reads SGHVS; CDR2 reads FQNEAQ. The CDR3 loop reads CASSLGGLDHGELFF. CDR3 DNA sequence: TGTGCCAGCAGCTTAGGAGGACTAGATCACGGGGAGCTGTTTTTT.

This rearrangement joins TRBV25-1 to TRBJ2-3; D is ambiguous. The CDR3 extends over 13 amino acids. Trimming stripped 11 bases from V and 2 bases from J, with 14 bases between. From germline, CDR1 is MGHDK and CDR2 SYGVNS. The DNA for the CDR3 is TGTGCCGACCGCCTTAGAACCACAGATACGCAGTATTTT. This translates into CADRLRTTDTQYF.

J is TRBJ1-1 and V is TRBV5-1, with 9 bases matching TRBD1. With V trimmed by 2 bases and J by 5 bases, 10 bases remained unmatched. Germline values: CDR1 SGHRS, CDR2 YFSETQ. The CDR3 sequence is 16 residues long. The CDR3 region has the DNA TGCGCCAGCAGCTTAACAGGGGGCAGGAAAAGGACTGAAGCTTTCTTT. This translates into CASSLTGGRKRTEAFF.

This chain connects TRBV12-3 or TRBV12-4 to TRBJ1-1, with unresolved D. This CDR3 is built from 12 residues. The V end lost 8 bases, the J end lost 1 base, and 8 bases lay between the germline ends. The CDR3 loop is CASSPGNTEAFF. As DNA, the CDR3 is TGTGCCAGCTCGCCGGGGAACACTGAAGCTTTCTTT.

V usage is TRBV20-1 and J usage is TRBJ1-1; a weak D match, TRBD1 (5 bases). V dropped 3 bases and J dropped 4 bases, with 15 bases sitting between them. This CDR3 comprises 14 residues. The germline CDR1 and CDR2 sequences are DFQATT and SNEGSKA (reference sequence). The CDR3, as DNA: TGCAGTGCTAGCAACCCAGGGTTGGGCACTGAAGCTTTCTTT. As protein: CSASNPGLGTEAFF.

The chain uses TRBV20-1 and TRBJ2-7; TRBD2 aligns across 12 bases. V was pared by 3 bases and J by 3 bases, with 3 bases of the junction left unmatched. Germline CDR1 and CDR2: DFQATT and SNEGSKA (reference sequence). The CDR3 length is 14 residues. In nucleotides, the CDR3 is TGCAGTGCTAGTCTGACTAGCGGGAGCTACGAGCAGTACTTC. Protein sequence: CSASLTSGSYEQYF.

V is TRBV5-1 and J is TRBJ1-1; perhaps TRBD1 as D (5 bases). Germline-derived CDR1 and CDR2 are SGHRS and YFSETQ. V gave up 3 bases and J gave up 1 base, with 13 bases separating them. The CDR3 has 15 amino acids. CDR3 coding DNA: TGCGCCAGCAGCTCAAGCGGGGGAGGGAACACTGAAGCTTTCTTT. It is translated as CASSSSGGGNTEAFF.

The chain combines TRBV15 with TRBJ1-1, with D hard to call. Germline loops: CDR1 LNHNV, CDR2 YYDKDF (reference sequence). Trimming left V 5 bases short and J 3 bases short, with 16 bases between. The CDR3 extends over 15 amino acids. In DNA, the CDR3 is TGTGCCACCAGCGGATTGGGCCACTGGGACACTGAAGCTTTCTTT. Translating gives CATSGLGHWDTEAFF.

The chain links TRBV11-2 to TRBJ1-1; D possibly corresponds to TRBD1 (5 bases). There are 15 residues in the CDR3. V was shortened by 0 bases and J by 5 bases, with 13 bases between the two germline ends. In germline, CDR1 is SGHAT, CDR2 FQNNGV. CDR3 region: CASSLEPGTQTEAFF. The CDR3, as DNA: TGTGCCAGCAGCTTAGAGCCCGGGACCCAGACTGAAGCTTTCTTT. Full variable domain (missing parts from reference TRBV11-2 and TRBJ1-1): EAGVAQSPRYKIIEKRQSVAFWCNPISGHATLYWYQQILGQGPKLLIQFQNNGVVDDSQLPKDRFSAERLKGVDSTLKIQPAKLEDSAVYLCASSLEPGTQTEAFFGQGTRLTVV.

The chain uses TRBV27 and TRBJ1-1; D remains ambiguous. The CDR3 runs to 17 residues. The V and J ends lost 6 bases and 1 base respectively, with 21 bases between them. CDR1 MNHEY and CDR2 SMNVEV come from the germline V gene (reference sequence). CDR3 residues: CASSPGLIGWGNTEAFF. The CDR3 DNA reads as TGTGCCAGCAGCCCCGGATTAATCGGATGGGGGAACACTGAAGCTTTCTTT.

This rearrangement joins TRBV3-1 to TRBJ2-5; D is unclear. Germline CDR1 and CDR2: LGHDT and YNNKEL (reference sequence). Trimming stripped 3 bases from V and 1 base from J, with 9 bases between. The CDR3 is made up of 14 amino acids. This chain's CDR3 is CASSHLLPQETQYF. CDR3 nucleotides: TGTGCCAGCAGCCATCTACTTCCCCAAGAGACCCAGTACTTC.

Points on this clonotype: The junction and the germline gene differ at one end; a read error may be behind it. The CDR3 nucleotides are TGTGCCAGCAGCTTAAAACTCGGGTTTGGATTGGACTTC. Its protein product is CASSLKLGFGLDF. V and J are TRBV7-2 and TRBJ2-7; unclear D gene. The CDR3 loop spans 13 amino acids. From germline, CDR1 is SGHTA and CDR2 FQGNSA.

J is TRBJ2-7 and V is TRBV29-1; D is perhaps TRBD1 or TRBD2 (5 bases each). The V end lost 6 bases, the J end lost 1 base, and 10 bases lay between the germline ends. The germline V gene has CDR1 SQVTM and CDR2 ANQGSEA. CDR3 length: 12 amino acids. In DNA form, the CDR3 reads TGCAGCGTGGGGGTTATATCCTACGAGCAGTACTTC. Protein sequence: CSVGVISYEQYF.

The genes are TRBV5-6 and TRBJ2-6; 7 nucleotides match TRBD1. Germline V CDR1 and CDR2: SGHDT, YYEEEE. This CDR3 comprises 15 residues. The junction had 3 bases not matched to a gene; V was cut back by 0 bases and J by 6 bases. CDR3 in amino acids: CASSLVGGEANVLTF. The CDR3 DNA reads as TGTGCCAGCAGCTTGGTAGGGGGCGAGGCCAACGTCCTGACTTTC. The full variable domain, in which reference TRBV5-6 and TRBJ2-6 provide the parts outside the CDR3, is DAGVTQSPTHLIKTRGQQVTLRCSPKSGHDTVSWYQQALGQGPQFIFQYYEEEERQRGNFPDRFSGHQFPNYSSELNVNALLLGDSALYLCASSLVGGEANVLTFGAGSRLTVL.

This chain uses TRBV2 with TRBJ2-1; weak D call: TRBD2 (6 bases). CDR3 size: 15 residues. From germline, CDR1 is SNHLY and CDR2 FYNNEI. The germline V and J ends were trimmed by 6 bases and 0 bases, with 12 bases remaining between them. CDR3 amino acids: CASRERVRSYNEQFF. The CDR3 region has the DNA TGTGCCAGCAGGGAGCGGGTTCGCTCCTACAATGAGCAGTTCTTC.

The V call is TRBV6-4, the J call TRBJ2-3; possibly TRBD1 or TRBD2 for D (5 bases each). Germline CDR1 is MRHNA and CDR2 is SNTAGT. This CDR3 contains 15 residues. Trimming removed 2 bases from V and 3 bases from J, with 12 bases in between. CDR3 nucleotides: TGTGCCAGCAGTGACAGTCGGGACGCTACAGATACGCAGTATTTT. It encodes CASSDSRDATDTQYF.

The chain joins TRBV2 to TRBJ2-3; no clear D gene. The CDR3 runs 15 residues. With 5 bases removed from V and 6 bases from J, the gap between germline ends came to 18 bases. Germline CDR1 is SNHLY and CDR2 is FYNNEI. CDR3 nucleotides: TGTGCCAGCAGTCCCCTGGGAACGGCAGACGATACGCAGTATTTT. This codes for CASSPLGTADDTQYF.

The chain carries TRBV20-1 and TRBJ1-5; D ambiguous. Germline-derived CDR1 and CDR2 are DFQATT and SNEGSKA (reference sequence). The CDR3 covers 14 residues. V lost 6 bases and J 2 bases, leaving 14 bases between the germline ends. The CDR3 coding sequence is TGCAGTGCCCCTCCCGAGGGAGGCAATCAGCCCCAGCATTTT. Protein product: CSAPPEGGNQPQHF.

CDR3 sequence reads: CSAQTSGKATDTQYF. CDR3 coding DNA: TGCAGTGCCCAGACTAGCGGGAAGGCCACAGATACGCAGTATTTT. The chain links TRBV20-1 to TRBJ2-3; TRBD2 matches at 11 bases. V lost 6 bases and J lost 2; bases outside the gene matches: 7. Germline CDR1 reads DFQATT; CDR2 reads SNEGSKA (reference sequence). This CDR3 spans 15 amino acids.

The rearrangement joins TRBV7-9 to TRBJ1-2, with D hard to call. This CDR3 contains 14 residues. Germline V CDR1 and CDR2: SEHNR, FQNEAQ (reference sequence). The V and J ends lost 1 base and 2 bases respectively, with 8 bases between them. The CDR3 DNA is TGTGCCAGCAGCTTAGGGCCGGGCAACTATGGCTACACCTTC. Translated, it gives CASSLGPGNYGYTF.

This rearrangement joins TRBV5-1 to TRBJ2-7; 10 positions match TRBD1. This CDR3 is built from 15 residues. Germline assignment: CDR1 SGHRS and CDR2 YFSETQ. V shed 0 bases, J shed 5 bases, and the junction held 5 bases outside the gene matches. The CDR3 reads CASSLGRDRGDEQYF. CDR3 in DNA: TGCGCCAGCAGCTTGGGCCGGGACAGGGGCGACGAGCAGTACTTC.

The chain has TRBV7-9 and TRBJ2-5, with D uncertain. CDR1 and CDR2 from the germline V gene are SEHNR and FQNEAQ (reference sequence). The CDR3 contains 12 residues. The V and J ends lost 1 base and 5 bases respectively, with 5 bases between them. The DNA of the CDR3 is TGTGCCAGCAGCTTAGTTTTGGAGACCCAGTACTTC. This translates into CASSLVLETQYF.

The CDR3 DNA is TGCGCCAGCAGCACGGACGGGAACGGGGAGCTGTTTTTT. This gives the protein CASSTDGNGELFF. The rearrangement joins TRBV5-1 to TRBJ2-2, with TRBD2 as a possible D gene (5 bases). This CDR3 comprises 13 residues. V dropped 4 bases and J dropped 7 bases, with 11 bases sitting between them. Germline assignment: CDR1 SGHRS and CDR2 YFSETQ.